These 4 T cell receptor beta chains were all obtained from the same sample, sequenced in a study of blood T cell repertoires in COVID-19. Produced via immunoSEQ multiplex PCR; TCRdb's table is partial and in-frame only. This sample carries 150,000 or so clones, about 86% of them seen once, and the ten largest clones take under 5%. The material sequenced was peripheral blood. The source of these receptors is a woman aged 55-70 years with acute or convalescent COVID-19.

The chain uses TRBV29-1 and TRBJ1-2, with 7 bases identical to TRBD1. There are 14 residues in the CDR3. J was trimmed by 12 bases and V by 3 bases; bases with no gene match: 16. CDR1 and CDR2 (germline): SQVTM, ANQGSEA. For the CDR3, the DNA is TGCAGCGTTGAGACATCCACCCGACAGGGTGGAGACACCTTC. It is translated as CSVETSTRQGGDTF.

This clone was detected only once. The J gene is TRBJ2-5, the V gene TRBV5-1, with 7 bases that match TRBD1. Germline trimming cut 4 bases from V and 4 bases from J; bases unmatched to any gene: 4. Germline V lookup: CDR1 SGHRS, CDR2 YFSETQ. This CDR3 contains 13 residues. The CDR3: CASSPRQGETQYF. In nucleotides, the CDR3 is TGCGCCAGCAGCCCTCGACAGGGAGAGACCCAGTACTTC.

This clone was seen just once. The rearrangement uses TRBV6-5 and TRBJ1-1, with a weak D call TRBD1 (5 bases). The CDR3 loop spans 15 amino acids. The germline V gene has CDR1 MNHEY and CDR2 SVGAGI. Trimming pared 0 bases from V and 0 bases from J, leaving 8 bases between. The CDR3 loop reads CASSYSVGVNTEAFF. The CDR3 region has the DNA TGTGCCAGCAGTTACTCGGTAGGGGTGAACACTGAAGCTTTCTTT.

The rearrangement joins TRBV5-1 to TRBJ2-1; no firm D call. This CDR3 comprises 14 residues. Trimming stripped 5 bases from V and 0 bases from J, with 9 bases between. Germline-derived CDR1 and CDR2 are SGHRS and YFSETQ. The CDR3 spells CASRQASSYNEQFF. In DNA, the CDR3 is TGCGCCAGCAGGCAAGCTAGCTCCTACAATGAGCAGTTCTTC. Full variable domain (missing parts from reference TRBV5-1 and TRBJ2-1): KAGVTQTPRYLIKTRGQQVTLSCSPISGHRSVSWYQQTPGQGLQFLFEYFSETQRNKGNFPGRFSGRQFSNSRSEMNVSTLELGDSALYLCASRQASSYNEQFFGPGTRLTVL.